Listed below are T cell receptor beta chains from one sample, sequenced in a study of cytomegalovirus exposure and HLA in healthy donors. The table came from immunoSEQ multiplex PCR; TCRdb's copy has only in-frame clones and leaves some out. The sample carries about 120,000 clones, under 85% recorded once. Input material: PBMCs. The receptors derive from a man aged 40-49 years in good health and CMV-seropositive. Both conserved end residues are part of each CDR3. A D gene is named only where the DNA matches it firmly. Where a row states a size, it is once, few, many or the class of an expanded clone; other rows omit it.

.,TRBJ2-5,TRBV7-2,.,TGTGCCAGCGCAGGGGGGATGGAGGAGACCCAGTACTTC,CASAGGMEETQYF
.,TRBJ1-5,TRBV19,.,TGTGCCAGTTCCTTCGGGATATATCAGCCCCAGCATTTT,CASSFGIYQPQHF
.,TRBJ2-3,TRBV5-5,TRBD1,TGTGCCAGCAGCGGGGGACAGGGCACAGATACGCAGTATTTT,CASSGGQGTDTQYF
.,TRBJ2-6,TRBV6-1,.,TGTGCCAGTCGTTCGGTCCCCTCTGGGGCCAACGTCCTGACTTTC,CASRSVPSGANVLTF
.,TRBJ1-2,TRBV5-6,TRBD1,TGTGCCAGCAGCTCGGGACAGAACTATGGCTACACCTTC,CASSSGQNYGYTF
.,TRBJ2-2,TRBV7-2,TRBD2,TGTGCCAGCAGCTTTCCAACTAGCGGGGTCCGCACCGGGGAGCTGTTTTTT,CASSFPTSGVRTGELFF
.,TRBJ2-7,TRBV11-3,.,TGTGCCAGCAGCCCCGGACAGAGCCCCTACGAGCAGTACTTC,CASSPGQSPYEQYF
.,TRBJ1-5,TRBV6-5,.,TGTGCCAGCAGCGAAACGAGAACTAGCAATCAGCCCCAGCATTTT,CASSETRTSNQPQHF
.,TRBJ1-5,TRBV6-5,.,TGTGCCAGCAGTTACCAGGGGCCCCAGCATTTT,CASSYQGPQHF
few,TRBJ2-1,TRBV28,.,TGTGCCAGCTCTCCCTATGATGTGGATGAGCAGTTCTTC,CASSPYDVDEQFF
once,TRBJ1-1,TRBV29-1,.,TGCAGCGTTCCCTCCCGTTTGGGGGCTAACACTGAAGCTTTCTTT,CSVPSRLGANTEAFF
.,TRBJ2-5,TRBV10-3,.,TGTGCCATCAGTGAACGAGGCCAGACCCAGTACTTC,CAISERGQTQYF
.,TRBJ2-1,TRBV13,.,TGTGCCAGCAGCTTACGCGGGGCGAGGTCCTACAATGAGCAGTTCTTC,CASSLRGARSYNEQFF
few,TRBJ2-5,TRBV6-1,.,TGTGCCAGCAGTGAATGGTTACGGGAGACCCAGTACTTC,CASSEWLRETQYF
.,TRBJ1-1,TRBV7-2,.,TGTGCCAGCAGCCTTGATAGTAACACTGAAGCTTTCTTT,CASSLDSNTEAFF
.,TRBJ2-7,TRBV5-8,TRBD1,TGTGCCAGCAGCCGTGCCGGGACAGTCTCCTACGAGCAGTACTTC,CASSRAGTVSYEQYF
.,TRBJ2-7,TRBV14,TRBD1,TGTGCCAGCAGCCAGCACAGGGGGCCGTACGAGCAGTACTTC,CASSQHRGPYEQYF
.,TRBJ2-2,TRBV9,.,TGTGCCAGCAGCGTTGATGGGAGTGCGAACACCGGGGAGCTGTTTTTT,CASSVDGSANTGELFF
few,TRBJ1-4,TRBV18,.,TGTGCCAGCTCACCACAGGGGAAGGTGAATGAAAAACTGTTTTTT,CASSPQGKVNEKLFF
.,TRBJ2-5,TRBV5-4,.,TGTGCCAGCAGCTTGGGGGTCAGGGAAGAGACCCAGTACTTC,CASSLGVREETQYF
.,TRBJ1-1,TRBV7-5,.,TGTGCCAGAAGCCCCAGACAGGGACAGAACACTGAAGCTTTCTTT,CARSPRQGQNTEAFF
few,TRBJ2-7,TRBV4-1,.,TGCGCCAGCAGCCCCTCCTTAAGGGGTGCAGCCTACGAGCAGTACTTC,CASSPSLRGAAYEQYF
.,TRBJ2-2,TRBV7-7,TRBD1,TGTGCTAGCAGGGACAGGGACGGGGAGCTGTTTTTT,CASRDRDGELFF
.,TRBJ2-7,TRBV27,TRBD1,TGTGCCAGCGCCTCCGGGACAGGGGTAAAATACGAGCAGTACTTC,CASASGTGVKYEQYF
few,TRBJ2-6,TRBV6-5,TRBD1,TGTGCCAGCAGTACAGGGGGTGGGGCCAACGTCCTGACTTTC,CASSTGGGANVLTF
.,TRBJ1-5,TRBV21-1,.,TGTGCCAGCAGCTTATGGACAGGGGGCATCAAGCAGCCCCAGCATTTT,CASSLWTGGIKQPQHF
.,TRBJ1-1,TRBV6-5,TRBD1,TGTGCCAGCAGAGTAGGGACAGGGAACACTGAAGCTTTCTTT,CASRVGTGNTEAFF
few,TRBJ2-3,TRBV6-4,TRBD2,TGTGCCAGCAGCCCTAGCGGGGGGGCAGATACGCAGTATTTT,CASSPSGGADTQYF
once,TRBJ1-1,TRBV30,.,TGTGCCTGGAGACAGTACACTGAAGCTTTCTTT,CAWRQYTEAFF
few,TRBJ1-1,TRBV7-9,.,TGTGCCAGCACCCCCAACAGGGATACTGAAGCTTTCTTT,CASTPNRDTEAFF
.,TRBJ2-7,TRBV28,.,TGTGCCAGCAGTTTCTCCTTCCGGGACAACTCCTACGAGCAGTACTTC,CASSFSFRDNSYEQYF
.,TRBJ1-1,TRBV18,TRBD1,TGTGCCAGCTCACCGGACAGGTCCATGAACACTGAAGCTTTCTTT,CASSPDRSMNTEAFF
.,TRBJ1-5,TRBV2,.,TGTGCCAGCAGCCCGGACAGAGGCAATCAGCCCCAGCATTTT,CASSPDRGNQPQHF
.,TRBJ2-7,TRBV6-5,.,TGTGCCAGCAGTCCACGACTAGGAGCCTACGAGCAGTACTTC,CASSPRLGAYEQYF
.,TRBJ2-7,TRBV9,.,TGTGCCAGCAGCGTAGGTCAGGGACTGGGCGAGCAGTACTTC,CASSVGQGLGEQYF
.,TRBJ2-3,TRBV7-9,.,TGTGCCAGCCGGGACAAACCCTGGGGGCCTACAGATACGCAGTATTTT,CASRDKPWGPTDTQYF
.,TRBJ2-2,TRBV7-2,TRBD2,TGTGCCAGCAGCTTAGCGAGCGGGGGGAACACCGGGGAGCTGTTTTTT,CASSLASGGNTGELFF
.,TRBJ1-6,TRBV27,TRBD1,TGTGCCAGCAGACAGGACAGGGGACGTTCACCCCTCCACTTT,CASRQDRGRSPLHF
.,TRBJ1-1,TRBV28,TRBD1,TGTGCCAGCAGAGAACCGGGACAGGCAAACACTGAAGCTTTCTTT,CASREPGQANTEAFF
.,TRBJ2-1,TRBV7-8,.,TGTGCCAGCAGCTCGCGTGGTACGTGGGCCCCTAATGAGCAGTTCTTC,CASSSRGTWAPNEQFF
.,TRBJ2-5,TRBV7-2,.,TGTGCCAGCACCGCGGGGGGACAGGGCCAAGAGACCCAGTACTTC,CASTAGGQGQETQYF
.,TRBJ1-4,TRBV4-1,.,TGCGCCAGCAGCCCCGTTCCCGGGTGGCCTAATGAAAAACTGTTTTTT,CASSPVPGWPNEKLFF
.,TRBJ2-7,TRBV18,.,TGTGCCAGCTCCCCGCGGGCGGCCGTTCACGAGCAGTACTTC,CASSPRAAVHEQYF
few,TRBJ1-6,TRBV7-2,.,TGTGCCAGCAGCTTAGTCCCGGGTGATTCACCCCTCCACTTT,CASSLVPGDSPLHF
.,TRBJ2-7,TRBV6-5,.,TGTGCCAGCAGTTACAACGGAGGGTCAGCCTACGAGCAGTACTTC,CASSYNGGSAYEQYF
.,TRBJ2-7,TRBV11-2,TRBD1,TGTGCCAGCAGCCCTAGCGGACAGGGGGCGGTGTACTTC,CASSPSGQGAVYF
once,TRBJ2-2,TRBV9,.,TGTGCCAGCAGCGTCGGGATCCTCGGCACCGGGGAGCTGTTTTTT,CASSVGILGTGELFF
.,TRBJ2-6,TRBV18,.,TGTGCCAGCTCTCCCCCTACCCCCGCCGCTGCTGGGGCCAACGTCCTGACTTTC,CASSPPTPAAAGANVLTF
.,TRBJ2-7,TRBV10-1,.,TGCGCCAGCAGTGAGTCGCTCCTGGGGGGATGCGGCTACGAGCAGTACTTC,CASSESLLGGCGYEQYF
.,TRBJ2-3,TRBV4-1,TRBD2,TGCGCCAGCAGCCCCCGGGGGGACGGCACAGATACGCAGTATTTT,CASSPRGDGTDTQYF
.,TRBJ2-7,TRBV5-1,TRBD1,TGCGCCAGCAGCTGGGGACAGGGTAAGGGCGAGCAGTACTTC,CASSWGQGKGEQYF
.,TRBJ2-5,TRBV30,.,TGTGCCTGGTCTCCGGGGTTTTCATCGGAGACCCAGTACTTC,CAWSPGFSSETQYF